The following is a T cell receptor (beta chain) sequence with its context. The data stem from a study of shared T cell receptors in the human thymus. Per germline, CDR1 MNHEY and CDR2 SVGAGI. Trimming cost V 0 bases and J 15 bases, with 18 bases left between them. This CDR3 has 14 amino acids. Clones were sequenced by immunoSEQ multiplex PCR, and TCRdb holds only the in-frame ones, with some missing. The repertoire holds 540,000 or so clones, with around 78% as singletons. The sample was also reused in another study, on human thymus T cells. That work contributes: Donors were healthy Finnish babies undergoing corrective operations for congenital heart defects. Resected material from corrective heart surgery provided the thymus tissue analysed. Related studies found that unrelated individuals share highly overlapping thymic repertoires.

The receptor's source is a boy in the first two years of life with a congenital heart defect. Sequenced input: thymocytes. This chain connects TRBV6-5 to TRBJ2-1; weak D call: TRBD1 (6 bases). This chain's CDR3 is CASSYSRQAEVLFF. DNA for the CDR3: TGTGCCAGCAGTTACTCGAGACAGGCTGAAGTCCTGTTCTTC.